This note documents a single T cell receptor beta chain sequence. Per the original data handling: Scientists estimated how many nucleated cells there were by amplifying reference gene primers. Clones were sequenced by immunoSEQ multiplex PCR, and TCRdb holds only the in-frame ones, with some missing. V and J calls and clone size come straight from that table; D and trimming were deduced from the DNA. Counted here are around 280,000 clones, around 87% occurring once; the ten biggest clones make up 1% to 1.5%. This entry belongs to a study of blood T cell repertoires in COVID-19. Study at large: COVID-19 samples from acute and convalescent phases originated in the United States, Italy and Spain. Sample material is recorded as cDNA or gDNA derived from T cells, B-cell-depleted T cells, or PBMCs.

CDR1 SGHRS and CDR2 YFSETQ come from the germline V gene. V was clipped by 4 bases and J by 1 base; unmatched bases: 4. The CDR3 has 14 amino acids. Specimen: peripheral blood. The gene calls are TRBV5-1 and TRBJ2-7; TRBD2 matches 8 bases. The sequence came from a man aged 70-80 years with acute or convalescent COVID-19. The CDR3 sequence is CASSPGLVSYEQYF. The CDR3 DNA reads as TGCGCCAGCAGCCCGGGACTAGTTTCCTACGAGCAGTACTTC. Using reference TRBV5-1 and TRBJ2-7 for the parts outside the CDR3, the full variable domain is KAGVTQTPRYLIKTRGQQVTLSCSPISGHRSVSWYQQTPGQGLQFLFEYFSETQRNKGNFPGRFSGRQFSNSRSEMNVSTLELGDSALYLCASSPGLVSYEQYFGPGTRLTVT.